Each of the 5 T cell receptor beta chains below was sequenced from the same sample in a study of regulatory T cells listed by TCRdb under 2018. The antigens these receptors bind are not known. To prepare the library, the immunoSEQ multiplex PCR assay was applied. The multiplex PCR relied on 52 forward TRBV primers and 13 reverse TRBJ primers, and amplification bias was corrected through assay-based and computational methods. Held by TCRdb, this immuneACCESS table contains in-frame sequences only and omits some clones. Under half of the omission traces to an unresolved V gene where checked; the cause of the rest is unknown. The sample table holds approximately 37,000 clones, of which 70% to 90% were seen once. The top ten constitute 2% to 3% of the sample. Points the paper makes about the study in general: Hydrophobic residues at CDR3 positions 6 and 7 were enriched in conventional CD4+ T cells from CD3G-deficient patients, suggesting more self-reactive specificities.

Material: conventional CD4+ T cells sorted from blood. These receptors all stem from a person aged 18 to 35 with CD3G deficiency.

J is TRBJ2-7 and V is TRBV28; 8 bases are shared with TRBD1. The CDR3 loop spans 13 amino acids. V gave up 7 bases and J gave up 4 bases; unmatched junction bases: 6. The germline CDR1 and CDR2 sequences are MDHEN and SYDVKM. CDR3 in DNA: TGTGCCAGCAATCCGGGACAGGCGTACGAGCAGTACTTC. The encoded protein is CASNPGQAYEQYF.

The chain carries TRBV19 and TRBJ1-1; TRBD1 matches at 7 bases. This CDR3 region has 16 residues. V shed 3 bases and J 1 base; nucleotides not matched to a gene: 8. CDR1 LNHDA and CDR2 SQIVND come from the germline V gene (reference sequence). The CDR3, as DNA: TGTGCCAGTAGTATGAGGGGGCGAGTAGGGAACACTGAAGCTTTCTTT. Protein product: CASSMRGRVGNTEAFF.

V usage is TRBV7-9 and J usage is TRBJ2-3; 11 positions agree with TRBD2. The V segment lost 1 base and the J segment 0 bases; nucleotides outside the gene matches: 6. This CDR3 is 18 amino acids long. Germline lookup yields CDR1 SEHNR and CDR2 FQNEAQ (reference sequence). The CDR3 sequence: CASSLGATSGDSTDTQYF. The CDR3 nucleotides are TGTGCCAGCAGCTTAGGGGCGACTAGCGGGGATAGCACAGATACGCAGTATTTT.

This rearrangement joins TRBV6-1 to TRBJ2-6; possible D gene TRBD2, 5 bases. Germline-derived CDR1 and CDR2 are MNHNS and SASEGT. The CDR3 is 15 amino acids. Trimming shortened V by 8 bases and J by 0 bases, and 11 bases separated the two germline ends. The CDR3 protein is CASHTGSSGANVLTF. CDR3 bases: TGTGCCAGCCACACTGGGAGCTCTGGGGCCAACGTCCTGACTTTC.

This clone was observed a single time. This chain uses TRBV5-1 with TRBJ1-2; D might be TRBD1 (6 bases). The CDR3 loop spans 13 amino acids. CDR1 is SGHRS, CDR2 YFSETQ, per germline. Between the trimmed V and J ends, which lost 5 bases and 8 bases, there was a span of 16 bases. The CDR3 loop is CASRHGQLGGYTF. In DNA form, the CDR3 reads TGCGCCAGCAGGCATGGACAGCTTGGGGGCTACACCTTC. Filled out from reference TRBV5-1 and TRBJ1-2, the complete variable domain reads KAGVTQTPRYLIKTRGQQVTLSCSPISGHRSVSWYQQTPGQGLQFLFEYFSETQRNKGNFPGRFSGRQFSNSRSEMNVSTLELGDSALYLCASRHGQLGGYTFGSGTRLTVV.